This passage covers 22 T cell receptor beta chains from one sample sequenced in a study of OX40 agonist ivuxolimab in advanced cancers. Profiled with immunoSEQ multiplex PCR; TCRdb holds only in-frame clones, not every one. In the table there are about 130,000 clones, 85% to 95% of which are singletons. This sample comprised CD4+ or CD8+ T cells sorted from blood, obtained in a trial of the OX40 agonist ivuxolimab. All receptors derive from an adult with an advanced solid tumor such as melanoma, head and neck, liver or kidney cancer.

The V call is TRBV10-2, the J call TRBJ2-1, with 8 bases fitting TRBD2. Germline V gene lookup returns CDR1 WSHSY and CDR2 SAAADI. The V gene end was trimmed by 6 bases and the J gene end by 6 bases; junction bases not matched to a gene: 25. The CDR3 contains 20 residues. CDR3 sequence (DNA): TGCGCCAGCAGCGGATCGAGCGGGAGTGGCGCCGTAAGTGGATTCAATGAGCAGTTCTTC. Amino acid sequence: CASSGSSGSGAVSGFNEQFF.

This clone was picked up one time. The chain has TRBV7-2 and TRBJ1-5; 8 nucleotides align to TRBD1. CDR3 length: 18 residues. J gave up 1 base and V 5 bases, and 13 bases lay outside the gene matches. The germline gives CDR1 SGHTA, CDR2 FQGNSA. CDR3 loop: CASSLVGTGALSNQPQHF. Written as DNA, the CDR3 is TGTGCCAGCAGCCTTGTCGGGACAGGCGCTTTAAGCAATCAGCCCCAGCATTTT.

CDR3 DNA: TGCGCCAGCAGCTCCTCCGACTTAACTGCGGTCGGGGAGCTGTTTTTT. Protein product: CASSSSDLTAVGELFF. The J gene is TRBJ2-2, the V gene TRBV5-1; D is undetermined. V was pared by 3 bases and J by 7 bases, with 19 bases between. The CDR3 contains 16 residues. Germline CDR1 SGHRS, CDR2 YFSETQ.

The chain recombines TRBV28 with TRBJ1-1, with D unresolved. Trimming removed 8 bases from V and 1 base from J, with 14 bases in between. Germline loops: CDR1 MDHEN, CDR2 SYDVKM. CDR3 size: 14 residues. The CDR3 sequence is CASPLGSRNTEAFF. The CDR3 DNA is TGTGCCAGCCCACTTGGGTCCAGGAACACTGAAGCTTTCTTT.

The CDR3 region has the DNA TGCAGTGCTAGAGATCCCTACGAGCAGTACTTC. It specifies CSARDPYEQYF. The chain links TRBV20-1 to TRBJ2-7; D ambiguous. This CDR3 contains 11 residues. In germline, CDR1 is DFQATT, CDR2 SNEGSKA (reference sequence). The germline V and J ends were trimmed by 0 bases and 2 bases, with 2 bases remaining between them.

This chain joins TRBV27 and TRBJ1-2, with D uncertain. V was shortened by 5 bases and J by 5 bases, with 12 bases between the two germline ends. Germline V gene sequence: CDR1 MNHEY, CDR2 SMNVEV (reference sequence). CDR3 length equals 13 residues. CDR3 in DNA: TGTGCCAGCAGTCCCGATCCATTGTATGGCTACACCTTC. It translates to CASSPDPLYGYTF.

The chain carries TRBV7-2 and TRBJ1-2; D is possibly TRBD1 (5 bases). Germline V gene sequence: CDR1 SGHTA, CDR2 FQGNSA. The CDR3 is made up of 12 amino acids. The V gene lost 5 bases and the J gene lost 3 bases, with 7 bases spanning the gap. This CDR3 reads CASSPGYYGYTF. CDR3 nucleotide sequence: TGTGCCAGCAGCCCAGGGTACTATGGCTACACCTTC.

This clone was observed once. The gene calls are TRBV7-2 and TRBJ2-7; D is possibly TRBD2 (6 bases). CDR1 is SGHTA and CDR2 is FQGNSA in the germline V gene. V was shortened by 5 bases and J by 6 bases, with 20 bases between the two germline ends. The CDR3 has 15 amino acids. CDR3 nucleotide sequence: TGTGCCAGCAGCCTCTTGGGGGACCTAGCGAGCGAGCAGTACTTC. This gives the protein CASSLLGDLASEQYF. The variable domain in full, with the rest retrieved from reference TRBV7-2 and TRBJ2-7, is GAGVSQSPSNKVTEKGKDVELRCDPISGHTALYWYRQSLGQGLEFLIYFQGNSAPDKSGLPSDRFSAERTGGSVSTLTIQRTQQEDSAVYLCASSLLGDLASEQYFGPGTRLTVT.

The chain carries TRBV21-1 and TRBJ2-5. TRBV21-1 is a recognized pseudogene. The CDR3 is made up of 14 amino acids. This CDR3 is CASSTRTPQETQYF. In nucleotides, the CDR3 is TGTGCCAGCAGCACCCGGACGCCCCAAGAGACCCAGTACTTC.

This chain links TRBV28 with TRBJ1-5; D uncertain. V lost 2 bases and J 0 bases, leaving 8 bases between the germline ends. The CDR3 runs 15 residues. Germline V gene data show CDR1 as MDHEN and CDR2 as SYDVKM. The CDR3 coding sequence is TGTGCCAGCAGTTTAACAGTCTATAGCAATCAGCCCCAGCATTTT. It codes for CASSLTVYSNQPQHF.

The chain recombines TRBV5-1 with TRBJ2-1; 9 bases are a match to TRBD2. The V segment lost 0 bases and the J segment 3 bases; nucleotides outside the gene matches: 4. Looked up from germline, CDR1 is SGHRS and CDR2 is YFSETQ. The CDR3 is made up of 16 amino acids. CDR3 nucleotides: TGCGCCAGCAGCTTGGCGGCTAGCGGGAACTACAATGAGCAGTTCTTC. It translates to CASSLAASGNYNEQFF.

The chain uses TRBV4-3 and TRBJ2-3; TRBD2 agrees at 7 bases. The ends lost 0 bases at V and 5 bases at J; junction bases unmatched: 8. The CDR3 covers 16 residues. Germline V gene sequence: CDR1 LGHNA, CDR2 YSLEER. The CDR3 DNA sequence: TGCGCCAGCAGCCAAGAACGACCGGGAGGAGGAGATACGCAGTATTTT. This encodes CASSQERPGGGDTQYF.

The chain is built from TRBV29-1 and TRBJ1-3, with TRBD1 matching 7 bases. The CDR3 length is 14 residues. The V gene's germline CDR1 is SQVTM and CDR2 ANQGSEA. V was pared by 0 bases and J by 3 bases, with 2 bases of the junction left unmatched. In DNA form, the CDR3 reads TGCAGCGTTGAAGAAGGGGGCGGTGGAAACACCATATATTTT. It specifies CSVEEGGGGNTIYF.

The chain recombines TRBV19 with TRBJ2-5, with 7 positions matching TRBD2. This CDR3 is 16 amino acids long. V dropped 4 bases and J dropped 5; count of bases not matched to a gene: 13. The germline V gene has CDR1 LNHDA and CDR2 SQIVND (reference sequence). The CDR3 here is CASSKSSSGLGETQYF. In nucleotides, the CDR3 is TGTGCCAGTAGTAAATCATCTAGCGGCCTCGGGGAGACCCAGTACTTC.

This CDR3 is CASSVVPAANEQFF. The CDR3 region has the DNA TGTGCCAGCAGCGTAGTCCCCGCGGCCAATGAGCAGTTCTTC. The gene calls are TRBV9 and TRBJ2-1, with D unclear. V gave up 0 bases and J gave up 6 bases, with 10 bases separating them. The germline V gene encodes CDR1 SGDLS and CDR2 YYNGEE. There are 14 residues in the CDR3.

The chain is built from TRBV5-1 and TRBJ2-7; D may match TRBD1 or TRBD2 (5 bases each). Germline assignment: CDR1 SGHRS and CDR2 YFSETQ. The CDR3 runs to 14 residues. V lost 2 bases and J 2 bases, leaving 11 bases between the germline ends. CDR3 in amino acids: CASSLGDRAYEQYF. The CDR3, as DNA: TGCGCCAGCAGCTTAGGGGACCGAGCCTACGAGCAGTACTTC.

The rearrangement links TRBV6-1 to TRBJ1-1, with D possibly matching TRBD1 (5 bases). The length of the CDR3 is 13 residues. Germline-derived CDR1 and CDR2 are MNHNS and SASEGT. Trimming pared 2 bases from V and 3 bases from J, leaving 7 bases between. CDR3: CASSEIRDTEAFF. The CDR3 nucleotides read TGTGCCAGCAGTGAAATCAGGGACACTGAAGCTTTCTTT.

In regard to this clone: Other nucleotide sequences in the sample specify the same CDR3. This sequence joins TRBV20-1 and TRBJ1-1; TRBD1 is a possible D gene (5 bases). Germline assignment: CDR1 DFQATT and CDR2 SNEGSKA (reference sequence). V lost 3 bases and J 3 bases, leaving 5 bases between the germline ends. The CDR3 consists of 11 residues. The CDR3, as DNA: TGCAGTGCTAGGGGGGACACTGAAGCTTTCTTT. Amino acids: CSARGDTEAFF.

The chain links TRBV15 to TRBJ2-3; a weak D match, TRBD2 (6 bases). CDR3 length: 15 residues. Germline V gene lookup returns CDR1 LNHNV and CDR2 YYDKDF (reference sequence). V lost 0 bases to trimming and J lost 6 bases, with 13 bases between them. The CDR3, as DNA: TGTGCCACCAGCAGAGAGGCTAGCGCGCCGGATACGCAGTATTTT. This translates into CATSREASAPDTQYF.

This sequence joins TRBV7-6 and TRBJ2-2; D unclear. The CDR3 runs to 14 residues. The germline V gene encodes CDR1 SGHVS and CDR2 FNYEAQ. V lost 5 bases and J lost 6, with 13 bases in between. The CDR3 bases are TGTGCCAGCAGCCCGAATCTCGATGCCGGGGAGCTGTTTTTT. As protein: CASSPNLDAGELFF.

The CDR3, as DNA: TGTGCCAGCAGCCCGGGGTCCTACGAGCAGTACTTC. Residues: CASSPGSYEQYF. V gene TRBV7-9 combines with J gene TRBJ2-7; possibly TRBD2 for D (5 bases). The CDR3 spans 12 residues. Per germline, CDR1 SEHNR and CDR2 FQNEAQ (reference sequence). Deletions cut 5 bases from V and 1 base from J, with 6 bases between.

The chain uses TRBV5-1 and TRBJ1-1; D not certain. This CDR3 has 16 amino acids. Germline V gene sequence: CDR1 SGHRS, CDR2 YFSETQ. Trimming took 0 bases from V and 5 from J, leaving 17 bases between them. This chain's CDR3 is CASSLADGEGKTEAFF. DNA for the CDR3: TGCGCCAGCAGCTTGGCCGATGGGGAGGGTAAGACTGAAGCTTTCTTT.